These 32 T cell receptor beta chains were all obtained from the same sample, sequenced in a study of control samples from healthy donors and cancer patients. Only in-frame clones appear in the TCRdb table, and some are missing; sequencing was by immunoSEQ multiplex PCR. Among roughly 30,000 clones listed, about 90% were seen once. Material: formalin-fixed, paraffin-embedded tissue. These receptors were collected from a female donor with melanoma.

This chain links TRBV10-3 with TRBJ1-5; no clear D gene. This CDR3 comprises 13 residues. Germline CDR1 and CDR2: ENHRY and SYGVKD. V gave up 7 bases and J gave up 3 bases, with 10 bases separating them. The CDR3 sequence: CAITGGNNQPQHF. CDR3 bases: TGTGCCATCACAGGAGGGAACAATCAGCCCCAGCATTTT.

Concerning this clone itself: A read error may produce the germline difference seen at one junction end. The chain is built from TRBV2 and TRBJ1-5; D unclear. This CDR3 contains 13 residues. The germline CDR1 and CDR2 sequences are SNHLY and FYNNEI. Written as DNA, the CDR3 is TGTGCCAGCACAGGCCTGAGCAGTCAGCCCCAGCATTTT. Its protein is CASTGLSSQPQHF.

CDR3 sequence: CATKDGPIFGYTF. CDR3 DNA: TGTGCCACCAAGGACGGGCCTATCTTTGGCTACACCTTC. This rearrangement joins TRBV19 to TRBJ1-2; D call uncertain. CDR3 length equals 13 residues. Germline CDR1 and CDR2: LNHDA and SQIVND (reference sequence). Trimming removed 10 bases at V and 7 bases at J, with 19 bases between.

This chain uses TRBV6-5 with TRBJ2-7, with a possible D match to TRBD1 (6 bases). Trimming shortened V by 4 bases and J by 7 bases, and 17 bases separated the two germline ends. The CDR3 spans 14 residues. Germline CDR1 reads MNHEY; CDR2 reads SVGAGI. The CDR3 DNA sequence: TGTGCCAGCAGTTTAGGACAGTCCCTTAGGGAGCAGTACTTC. This translates into CASSLGQSLREQYF.

The V gene is TRBV4-1, the J gene TRBJ2-1, with D perhaps being TRBD1 or TRBD2 (6 bases each). The V end was cut by 0 bases, the J end by 14 bases, with 17 bases between. Germline-derived CDR1 and CDR2 are MGHRA and YSYEKL. The CDR3 runs 14 residues. In nucleotides, the CDR3 is TGCGCCAGCAGCCAAGATCGGGGGCCAAGGAAGGAGTTCTTC. Protein: CASSQDRGPRKEFF.

The chain uses TRBV20-1 and TRBJ2-5; 7 bases map to TRBD2. V lost 3 bases and J lost 4; bases outside the gene matches: 11. CDR3 size: 15 residues. Germline CDR1 is DFQATT and CDR2 is SNEGSKA (reference sequence). CDR3 in amino acids: CSASLSSGWVETQYF. For the CDR3, the DNA is TGCAGTGCTAGTCTGAGTAGCGGGTGGGTAGAGACCCAGTACTTC.

This clone was found once. The chain links TRBV11-2 to TRBJ1-2, with TRBD1 matching 8 bases. V lost 0 bases to trimming and J lost 8 bases; unmatched junction nucleotides: 8. From germline, CDR1 is SGHAT and CDR2 FQNNGV. CDR3 length: 15 residues. The CDR3 DNA reads TGTGCCAGCAGCTTAGACATCACAGGGGGAGCCGGCTACACCTTC. Amino acids: CASSLDITGGAGYTF.

The rearrangement joins TRBV19 to TRBJ2-7; tentative D call: TRBD2 (6 bases). Trimming cost V 9 bases and J 6 bases, with 12 bases left between them. Germline V gene data show CDR1 as LNHDA and CDR2 as SQIVND (reference sequence). The length of the CDR3 is 11 residues. The chain's CDR3 is CARSRGCEQYF. The CDR3 DNA is TGTGCCAGAAGTCGGGGGTGCGAGCAGTACTTC.

The chain links TRBV13 to TRBJ1-2; TRBD1 might be the D (6 bases). The CDR3 has 15 amino acids. With 2 bases removed from V and 0 bases from J, the gap between germline ends came to 10 bases. Germline V gene data show CDR1 as PRHDT and CDR2 as FYEKMQ (reference sequence). The DNA of the CDR3 is TGTGCCAGCAGCTTATGGCAGGGGCCTAACTATGGCTACACCTTC. Translating gives CASSLWQGPNYGYTF.

This rearrangement joins TRBV19 to TRBJ2-2; 7 bases match TRBD2. The length of the CDR3 is 16 residues. J lost 1 base, V lost 1 base, and 3 bases had no gene match. The germline gives CDR1 LNHDA, CDR2 SQIVND (reference sequence). Here the CDR3 DNA reads TGTGCCAGTAGTATAGGCCCTAGCGGGAACACCGGGGAGCTGTTTTTT. Its protein product is CASSIGPSGNTGELFF.

This clone was observed a single time. The chain couples TRBV2 to TRBJ1-4; no definite D call. The CDR3 has 11 residues. In germline, CDR1 is SNHLY, CDR2 FYNNEI. V lost 6 bases to trimming and J lost 12 bases, with 11 bases between them. In nucleotides, the CDR3 is TGTGCCAGCAGATCCTCCGGGCAACTGTTTTTT. Encoded protein: CASRSSGQLFF.

The chain joins TRBV6-1 to TRBJ2-7; TRBD1 matches at 8 bases. Per germline, CDR1 MNHNS and CDR2 SASEGT. V was clipped by 3 bases and J by 6 bases; unmatched bases: 1. This CDR3 region has 12 residues. CDR3 sequence: CASSEDRAEQYF. CDR3 nucleotides: TGTGCCAGCAGTGAGGACAGGGCCGAGCAGTACTTC.

The rearrangement uses TRBV27 and TRBJ1-1, with D possibly TRBD1 on 6 matching bases. This CDR3 contains 14 residues. Germline CDR1 reads MNHEY; CDR2 reads SMNVEV (reference sequence). V lost 4 bases and J lost 2, with 11 bases in between. In nucleotides, the CDR3 is TGTGCCAGCAGTTGGGGGACAAGAAACACTGAAGCTTTCTTT. It yields the protein CASSWGTRNTEAFF.

This chain joins TRBV5-1 and TRBJ1-4; maybe TRBD1 (5 bases). Germline CDR1 reads SGHRS; CDR2 reads YFSETQ. V shed 5 bases and J shed 2 bases, with 13 bases lying between them. The CDR3 runs 15 residues. The chain's CDR3 is CASSLSGGTNEKLFF. CDR3 DNA sequence: TGCGCCAGCAGTCTCTCGGGGGGGACTAATGAAAAACTGTTTTTT. The whole variable domain, filled in from reference TRBV5-1 and TRBJ1-4, reads KAGVTQTPRYLIKTRGQQVTLSCSPISGHRSVSWYQQTPGQGLQFLFEYFSETQRNKGNFPGRFSGRQFSNSRSEMNVSTLELGDSALYLCASSLSGGTNEKLFFGSGTQLSVL.

The genes are TRBV25-1 and TRBJ2-2, with 7 bases identical to TRBD2. CDR1 MGHDK and CDR2 SYGVNS come from the germline V gene. V was pared by 1 base and J by 7 bases, with 9 bases of the junction left unmatched. CDR3 length: 16 residues. The CDR3 bases are TGTGCCAGCAGTGAATGGGGAGGGATTAGTGGCGGGGAGCTGTTTTTT. Translating it yields CASSEWGGISGGELFF.

The V gene is TRBV5-1, the J gene TRBJ2-1, with D perhaps TRBD2 (5 bases). The CDR3 spans 13 residues. V lost 0 bases and J lost 6, with 7 bases in between. Germline loops: CDR1 SGHRS, CDR2 YFSETQ. CDR3 nucleotide sequence: TGCGCCAGCAGCTTGGGCGGGCGCAATGAGCAGTTCTTC. This gives the protein CASSLGGRNEQFF.

This sequence joins TRBV30 and TRBJ1-1, with D possibly matching TRBD1 (5 bases). This CDR3 spans 12 amino acids. The V gene's germline CDR1 is GTSNPN and CDR2 SVGIG (reference sequence). V was cut by 0 bases and J by 4 bases, with 6 bases left in between. The chain's CDR3 is CAWSVRGTEAFF. CDR3 DNA sequence: TGTGCCTGGAGTGTAAGGGGCACTGAAGCTTTCTTT.

This chain uses TRBV5-4 with TRBJ2-1; tentatively, D is TRBD1 or TRBD2 (5 bases each). V lost 4 bases and J 7 bases, leaving 21 bases between the germline ends. Germline V lookup: CDR1 SGHNT, CDR2 YYREEE (reference sequence). This CDR3 has 16 amino acids. The chain's CDR3 is CASSPPGRSSKNEQFF. As DNA, the CDR3 is TGTGCCAGCAGCCCTCCGGGACGCTCGTCAAAAAATGAGCAGTTCTTC.

The chain couples TRBV19 to TRBJ1-5; D unresolved. Germline V CDR1 and CDR2: LNHDA, SQIVND (reference sequence). The CDR3 sequence is 14 residues long. Trimming removed 3 bases at V and 8 bases at J, with 14 bases between. The CDR3 DNA is TGTGCCAGTAGTATGGCTCTTTTCCGGGAGCCCCAGCATTTT. Protein product: CASSMALFREPQHF.

This clone came up a few times. The chain has TRBV5-1 and TRBJ1-1; 8 bases are a match to TRBD1. Germline CDR1 is SGHRS and CDR2 is YFSETQ. Losses at the gene ends were 4 bases for V and 4 bases for J; bases not matched to a gene: 6. The CDR3 has 14 amino acids. The CDR3 DNA sequence: TGCGCCAGCAGCCAACAGGGGGTCTTCACTGAAGCTTTCTTT. Amino acids: CASSQQGVFTEAFF.

The chain has TRBV6-2 or TRBV6-3 and TRBJ2-1; D tentatively fits TRBD1 or TRBD2 (5 bases each). The V gene's germline CDR1 is MNHEY and CDR2 SVGEGT. Trimming left V 4 bases short and J 4 bases short, with 17 bases between. The CDR3 contains 16 residues. DNA for the CDR3: TGTGCCAGCAGTTGGGGGACGGGATCGGGTTACAATGAGCAGTTCTTC. It specifies CASSWGTGSGYNEQFF.

This chain joins TRBV10-1 and TRBJ2-3; TRBD2 agrees at 8 bases. J gave up 3 bases and V 1 base, and 6 bases lay outside the gene matches. The CDR3 contains 16 residues. CDR1 is WNHNN, CDR2 SYGVQD, per germline (reference sequence). As DNA, the CDR3 is TGCGCCAGCAGTGAGTTCGGGAGGGCCAAGACAGATACGCAGTATTTT. Its protein is CASSEFGRAKTDTQYF.

The V call is TRBV7-9, the J call TRBJ1-1; D call uncertain. This CDR3 has 14 residues. Germline CDR1 is SEHNR and CDR2 is FQNEAQ (reference sequence). The germline V and J ends were trimmed by 2 bases and 3 bases, with 10 bases remaining between them. This CDR3 is CASSLRAGHTEAFF. The CDR3 DNA reads TGTGCCAGCAGCTTAAGGGCCGGCCACACTGAAGCTTTCTTT.

This clone was recorded once. The V and J genes are TRBV3-1 (or the pseudogene TRBV3-2) and TRBJ1-5; 7 bases align to TRBD1. This CDR3 region has 15 residues. Trimming took 6 bases from V and 0 from J; bases not matched to a gene: 5. Germline CDR1 LGHDT, CDR2 YNNKEL (reference sequence). DNA for the CDR3: TGTGCCAGCAGTCAATCAGGGGGTAGCAATCAGCCCCAGCATTTT. This sequence encodes CASSQSGGSNQPQHF.

This clone was detected a few times. The chain carries TRBV5-1 and TRBJ2-3; 7 bases fit TRBD2. This CDR3 comprises 15 residues. Germline CDR1 SGHRS, CDR2 YFSETQ. Germline trimming cut 0 bases from V and 4 bases from J; bases unmatched to any gene: 5. The DNA for the CDR3 is TGCGCCAGCAGCTTGGCCTGGCGGGAGTCAGATACGCAGTATTTT. Translated, it gives CASSLAWRESDTQYF.

This chain connects TRBV12-3 or TRBV12-4 to TRBJ2-1; D is undetermined. This CDR3 comprises 10 residues. V was cut by 7 bases and J by 4 bases, with 2 bases left in between. CDR3 region: CASKYNEQFF. In nucleotides, the CDR3 is TGTGCCAGCAAATACAATGAGCAGTTCTTC.

This rearrangement joins TRBV14 to TRBJ1-5; D not certain. This CDR3 spans 13 amino acids. The V gene lost 7 bases and the J gene lost 1 base, with 8 bases spanning the gap. The germline V gene has CDR1 SGHDN and CDR2 FVKESK. The CDR3 loop is CASTQDSNQPQHF. The CDR3, as DNA: TGTGCCAGCACCCAGGACAGCAATCAGCCCCAGCATTTT.

This chain connects TRBV7-3 to TRBJ2-6; tentatively, D is TRBD1 (5 bases). This CDR3 has 16 residues. CDR1 and CDR2 (germline): SGHTA, FQGTGA. V was trimmed by 5 bases and J by 0 bases, leaving 11 bases between them. The CDR3: CASSLGHSSGANVLTF. The CDR3 DNA follows: TGTGCCAGCAGCCTCGGACATAGCTCTGGGGCCAACGTCCTGACTTTC.

In its sample, this clone was seen once. The gene calls are TRBV18 and TRBJ2-1, with TRBD2 matching over 10 bases. In germline, CDR1 is KGHSH, CDR2 LQKENI. CDR3 length: 18 amino acids. The junction had 6 bases not matched to a gene; V was cut back by 1 base and J by 0 bases. The DNA for the CDR3 is TGTGCCAGCTCACCACGCCCTAGCGGGGGAATCTCCTACAATGAGCAGTTCTTC. Translated, it gives CASSPRPSGGISYNEQFF.

The chain has TRBV7-9 and TRBJ2-7; tentative D call: TRBD1 (5 bases). Germline V lookup: CDR1 SEHNR, CDR2 FQNEAQ (reference sequence). Deletions cut 1 base from V and 3 bases from J, with 7 bases between. The CDR3 loop spans 13 amino acids. DNA for the CDR3: TGTGCCAGCAGCTTAGGGACACTCTACGAGCAGTACTTC. Protein sequence: CASSLGTLYEQYF.

V usage is TRBV5-1 and J usage is TRBJ2-3; unclear D gene. V lost 4 bases and J lost 0, with 9 bases in between. Per the germline V gene, CDR1 is SGHRS and CDR2 is YFSETQ. The CDR3 consists of 14 residues. The CDR3 protein is CASSDTMSTDTQYF. The CDR3 DNA sequence: TGCGCCAGCAGCGATACCATGAGCACAGATACGCAGTATTTT.

DNA of the CDR3: TGCAGCGTTGAGGAGACAGGGAGGCGGCAGTATTTT. As protein: CSVEETGRRQYF. The chain is built from TRBV29-1 and TRBJ2-3; perhaps TRBD1 as D (7 bases). V lost 3 bases, J lost 11 bases, and 15 bases lay in between. Germline CDR1 SQVTM, CDR2 ANQGSEA. The CDR3 sequence is 12 residues long.